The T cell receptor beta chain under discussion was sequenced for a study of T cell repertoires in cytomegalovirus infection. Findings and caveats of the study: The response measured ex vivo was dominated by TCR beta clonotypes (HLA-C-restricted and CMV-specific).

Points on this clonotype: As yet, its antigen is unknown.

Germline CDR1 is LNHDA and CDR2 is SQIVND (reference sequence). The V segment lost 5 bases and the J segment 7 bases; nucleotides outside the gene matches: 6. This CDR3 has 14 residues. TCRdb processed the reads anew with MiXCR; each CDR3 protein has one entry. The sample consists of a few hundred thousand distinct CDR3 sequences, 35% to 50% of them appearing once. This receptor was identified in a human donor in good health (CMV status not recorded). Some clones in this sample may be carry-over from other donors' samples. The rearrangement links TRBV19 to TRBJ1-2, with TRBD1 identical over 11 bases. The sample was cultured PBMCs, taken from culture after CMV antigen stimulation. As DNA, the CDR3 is TGTGCCAGTAGTCAAAGGACAGGGGGCGGTGGCTACACCTTC. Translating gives CASSQRTGGGGYTF.